This TCR beta chain was recovered during a study of cytomegalovirus exposure and HLA in healthy donors. Study-wide findings and caveats: V- and J-gene trimming in TCR beta was tied to a missense DCLRE1C variant by an analysis performed later.

On this clone: Its antigen is unidentified.

The ends lost 11 bases at V and 10 bases at J; junction bases unmatched: 16. Germline V gene sequence: CDR1 ENHRY, CDR2 SYGVKD. The CDR3 totals 13 residues. Both 60 Vbeta primers and 13 Jbeta primers went into the PCR. TCRdb's copy holds only in-frame clones and misses some; the assay was immunoSEQ multiplex PCR. The sample consists of roughly 150,000 clones, around four fifths of them appearing once. The rearrangement uses TRBV10-3 and TRBJ1-1; 7 positions agree with TRBD1. This TCR was recovered from a woman between 18 and 29 years old in good health and CMV-seronegative. Sequenced sample: PBMCs. CDR3 sequence (DNA): TGTGCCGCCAAAGGGCAACAGGGGAAGGGAGCTTTCTTT. Translation gives CAAKGQQGKGAFF.